This T cell receptor beta chain was found in a study of neurological immune-mediated disorders. This clonotype has a count of ten or more. V trimming: 3 bases; J trimming: 3 bases; junction bases outside the gene matches: 11. The CDR3 covers 15 residues. Looked up from germline, CDR1 is DFQATT and CDR2 is SNEGSKA (reference sequence). Time point given: longitudinal time-point 1 (baseline). In TCRdb, the 5' RACE reads were re-called with MiXCR into one record per CDR3 protein. This sample has around 71,000 distinct CDR3 sequences, with roughly an eighth found just once. The sample comprised PBMCs. The chain combines TRBV20-1 with TRBJ2-7, with 7 bases fitting TRBD1. This receptor was obtained from a female donor with HTLV-1-associated myelopathy (HAM/TSP). CDR3 region: CSARPRQGFRYEQYF. DNA of the CDR3: TGCAGTGCTAGGCCCCGACAGGGATTCCGCTACGAGCAGTACTTC.